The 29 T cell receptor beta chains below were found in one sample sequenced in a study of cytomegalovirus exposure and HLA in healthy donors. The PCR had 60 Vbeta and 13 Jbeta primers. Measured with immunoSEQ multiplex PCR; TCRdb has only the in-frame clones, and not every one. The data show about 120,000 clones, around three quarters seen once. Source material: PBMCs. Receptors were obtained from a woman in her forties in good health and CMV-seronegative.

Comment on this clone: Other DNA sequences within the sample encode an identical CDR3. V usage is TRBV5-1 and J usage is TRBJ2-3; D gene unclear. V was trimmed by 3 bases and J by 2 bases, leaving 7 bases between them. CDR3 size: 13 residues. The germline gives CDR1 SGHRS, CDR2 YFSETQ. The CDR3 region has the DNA TGCGCCAGCAGCTCTGGCCCCACAGATACGCAGTATTTT. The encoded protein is CASSSGPTDTQYF.

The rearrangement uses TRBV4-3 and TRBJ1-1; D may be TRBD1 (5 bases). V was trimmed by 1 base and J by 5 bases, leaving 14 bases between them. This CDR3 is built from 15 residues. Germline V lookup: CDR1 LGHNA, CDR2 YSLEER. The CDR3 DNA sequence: TGCGCCAGCAGCCAAGTTCAGGGCCTTGGGACTGAAGCTTTCTTT. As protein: CASSQVQGLGTEAFF.

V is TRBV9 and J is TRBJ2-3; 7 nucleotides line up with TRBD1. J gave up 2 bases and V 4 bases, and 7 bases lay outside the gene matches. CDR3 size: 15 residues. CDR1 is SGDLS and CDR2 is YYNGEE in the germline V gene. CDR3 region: CASSILGQSTDTQYF. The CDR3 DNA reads TGTGCCAGCAGCATCTTGGGACAGTCCACAGATACGCAGTATTTT. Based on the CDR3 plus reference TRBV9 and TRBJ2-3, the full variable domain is DSGVTQTPKHLITATGQRVTLRCSPRSGDLSVYWYQQSLDQGLQFLIQYYNGEERAKGNILERFSAQQFPDLHSELNLSSLELGDSALYFCASSILGQSTDTQYFGPGTRLTVL.

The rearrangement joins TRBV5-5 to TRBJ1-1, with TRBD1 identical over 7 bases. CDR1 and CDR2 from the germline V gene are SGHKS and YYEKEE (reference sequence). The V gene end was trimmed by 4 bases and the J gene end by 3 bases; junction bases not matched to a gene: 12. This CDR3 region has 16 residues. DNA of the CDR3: TGTGCCAGCAGCGTGGAAAGGGGGCTCGGAGACACTGAAGCTTTCTTT. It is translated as CASSVERGLGDTEAFF.

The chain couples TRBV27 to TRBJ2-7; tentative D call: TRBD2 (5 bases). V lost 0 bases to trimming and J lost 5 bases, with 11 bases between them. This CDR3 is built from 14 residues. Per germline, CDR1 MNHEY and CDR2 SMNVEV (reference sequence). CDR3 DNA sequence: TGTGCCAGCAGTTTATCGCGGGTCGCGGACGAGCAGTACTTC. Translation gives CASSLSRVADEQYF.

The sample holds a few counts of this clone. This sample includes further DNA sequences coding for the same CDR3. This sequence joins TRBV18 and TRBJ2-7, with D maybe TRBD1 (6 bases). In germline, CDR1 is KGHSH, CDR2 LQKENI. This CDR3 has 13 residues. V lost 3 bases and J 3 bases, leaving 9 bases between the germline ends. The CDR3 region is CASSPDRDYEQYF. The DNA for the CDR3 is TGTGCCAGCTCACCGGACAGAGACTACGAGCAGTACTTC.

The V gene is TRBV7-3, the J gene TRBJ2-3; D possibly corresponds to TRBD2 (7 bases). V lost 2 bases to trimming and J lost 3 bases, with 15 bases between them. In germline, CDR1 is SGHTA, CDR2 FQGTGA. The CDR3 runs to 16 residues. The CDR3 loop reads CASSLQGLGGTDTQYF. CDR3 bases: TGTGCCAGCAGCTTACAAGGACTAGGGGGGACAGATACGCAGTATTTT.

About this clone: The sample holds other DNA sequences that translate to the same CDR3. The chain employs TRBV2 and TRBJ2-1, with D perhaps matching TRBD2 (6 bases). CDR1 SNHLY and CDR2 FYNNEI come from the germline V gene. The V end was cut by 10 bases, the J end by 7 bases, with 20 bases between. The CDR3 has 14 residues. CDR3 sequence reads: CATGEGASGNEQFF. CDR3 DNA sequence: TGTGCCACAGGAGAGGGAGCCAGCGGGAATGAGCAGTTCTTC.

The CDR3 DNA reads as TGCGCCAGCAGCTTGTCTAGCTGGACGGGGACCCAGTACTTC. Translated: CASSLSSWTGTQYF. This sequence joins TRBV5-1 and TRBJ2-5, with D perhaps TRBD2 (5 bases). The V gene lost 1 base and the J gene lost 7 bases, with 14 bases spanning the gap. Germline CDR1 and CDR2: SGHRS and YFSETQ. The CDR3 length is 14 residues.

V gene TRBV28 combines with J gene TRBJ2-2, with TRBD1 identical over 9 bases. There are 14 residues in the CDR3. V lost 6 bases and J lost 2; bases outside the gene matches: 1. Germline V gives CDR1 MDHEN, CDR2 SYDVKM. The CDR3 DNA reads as TGTGCCAGCAGACAGGGGGCCAACACCGGGGAGCTGTTTTTT. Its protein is CASRQGANTGELFF.

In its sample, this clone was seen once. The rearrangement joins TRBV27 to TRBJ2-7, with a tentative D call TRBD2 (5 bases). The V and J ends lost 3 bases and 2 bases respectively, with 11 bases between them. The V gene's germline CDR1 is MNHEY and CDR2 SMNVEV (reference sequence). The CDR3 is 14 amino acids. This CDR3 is CASSFPDGAYEQYF. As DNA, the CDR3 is TGTGCCAGCAGTTTTCCGGACGGGGCCTACGAGCAGTACTTC.

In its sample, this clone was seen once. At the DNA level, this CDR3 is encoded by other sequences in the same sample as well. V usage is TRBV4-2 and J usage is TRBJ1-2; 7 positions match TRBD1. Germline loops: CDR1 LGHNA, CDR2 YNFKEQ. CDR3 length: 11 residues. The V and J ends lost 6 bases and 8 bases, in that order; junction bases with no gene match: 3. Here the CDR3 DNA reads TGTGCCAGCAGTGGGACAGCCGGCTACACCTTC. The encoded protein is CASSGTAGYTF.

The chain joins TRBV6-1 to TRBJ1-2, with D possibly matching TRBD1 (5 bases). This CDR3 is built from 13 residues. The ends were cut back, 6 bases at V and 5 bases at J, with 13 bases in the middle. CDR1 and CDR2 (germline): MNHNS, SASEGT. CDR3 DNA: TGTGCCAGCAGAACAGATCCAGGGTATGGCTACACCTTC. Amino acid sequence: CASRTDPGYGYTF.

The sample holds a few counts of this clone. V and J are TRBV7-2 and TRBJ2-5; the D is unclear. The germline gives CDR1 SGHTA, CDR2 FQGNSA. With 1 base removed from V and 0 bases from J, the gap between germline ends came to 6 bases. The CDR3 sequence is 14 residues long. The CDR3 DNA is TGTGCCAGCAGCTTAGTGTACAACCAAGAGACCCAGTACTTC. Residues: CASSLVYNQETQYF.

CDR3 amino acids: CASSSGLNTEAFF. The CDR3 DNA reads as TGTGCCAGCAGCTCAGGGTTGAACACTGAAGCTTTCTTT. The V call is TRBV28, the J call TRBJ1-1; maybe TRBD1 (5 bases). The germline V gene has CDR1 MDHEN and CDR2 SYDVKM. This CDR3 has 13 amino acids. V lost 6 bases and J lost 0, with 8 bases in between.

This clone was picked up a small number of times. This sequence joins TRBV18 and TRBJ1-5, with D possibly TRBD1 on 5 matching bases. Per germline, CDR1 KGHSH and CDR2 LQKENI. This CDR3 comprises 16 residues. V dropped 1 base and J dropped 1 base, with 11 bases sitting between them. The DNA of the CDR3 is TGTGCCAGCTCACCACAATCTCGGGGGAGCAATCAGCCCCAGCATTTT. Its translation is CASSPQSRGSNQPQHF. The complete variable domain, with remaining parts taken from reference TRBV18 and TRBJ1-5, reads NAGVMQNPRHLVRRRGQEARLRCSPMKGHSHVYWYRQLPEEGLKFMVYLQKENIIDESGMPKERFSAEFPKEGPSILRIQQVVRGDSAAYFCASSPQSRGSNQPQHFGDGTRLSIL.

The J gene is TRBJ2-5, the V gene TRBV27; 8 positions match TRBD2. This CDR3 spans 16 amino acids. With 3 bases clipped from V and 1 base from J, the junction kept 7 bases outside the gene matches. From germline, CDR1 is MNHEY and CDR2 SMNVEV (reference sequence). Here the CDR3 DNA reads TGTGCCAGCAGTTTTGGAACTAGCGGCGGCCAAGAGACCCAGTACTTC. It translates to CASSFGTSGGQETQYF.

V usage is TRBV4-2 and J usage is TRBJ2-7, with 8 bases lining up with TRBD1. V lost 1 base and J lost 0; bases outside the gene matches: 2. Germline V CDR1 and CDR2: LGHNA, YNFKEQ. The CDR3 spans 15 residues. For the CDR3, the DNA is TGTGCCAGCAGCCAAGTGACAGGGGACTCCTACGAGCAGTACTTC. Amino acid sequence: CASSQVTGDSYEQYF.

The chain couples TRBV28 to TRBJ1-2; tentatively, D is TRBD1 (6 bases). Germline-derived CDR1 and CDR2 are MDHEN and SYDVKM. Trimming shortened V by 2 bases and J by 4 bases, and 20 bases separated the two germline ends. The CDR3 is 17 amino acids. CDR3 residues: CASSLRGGEGGGYGYTF. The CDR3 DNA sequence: TGTGCCAGCAGTTTACGAGGGGGGGAGGGTGGGGGCTATGGCTACACCTTC.

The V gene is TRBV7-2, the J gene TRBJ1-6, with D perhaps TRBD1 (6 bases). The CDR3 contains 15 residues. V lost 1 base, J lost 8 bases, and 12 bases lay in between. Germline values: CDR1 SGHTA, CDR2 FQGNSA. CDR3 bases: TGTGCCAGCAGCTTAGGAGGACAGATCCATTCACCCCTCCACTTT. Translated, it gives CASSLGGQIHSPLHF.

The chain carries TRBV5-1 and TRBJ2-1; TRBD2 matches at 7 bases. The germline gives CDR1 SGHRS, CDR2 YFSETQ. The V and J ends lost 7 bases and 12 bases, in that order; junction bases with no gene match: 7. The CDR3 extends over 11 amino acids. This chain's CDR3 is CASWEGRVQFF. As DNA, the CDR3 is TGCGCCAGCTGGGAGGGAAGGGTGCAGTTCTTC.

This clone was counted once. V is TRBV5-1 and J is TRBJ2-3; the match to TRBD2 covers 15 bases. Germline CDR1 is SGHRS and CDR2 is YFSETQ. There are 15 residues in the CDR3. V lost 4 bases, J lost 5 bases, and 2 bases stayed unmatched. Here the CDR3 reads CASSLGLAGGDTQYF. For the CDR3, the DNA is TGCGCCAGCAGCCTGGGACTAGCGGGAGGAGATACGCAGTATTTT.

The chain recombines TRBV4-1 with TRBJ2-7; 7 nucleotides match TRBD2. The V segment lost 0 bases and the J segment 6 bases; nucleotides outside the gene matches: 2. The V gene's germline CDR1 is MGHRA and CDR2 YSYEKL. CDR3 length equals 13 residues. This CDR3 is CASSQDRGVEQYF. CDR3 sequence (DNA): TGCGCCAGCAGCCAAGATCGGGGGGTCGAGCAGTACTTC.

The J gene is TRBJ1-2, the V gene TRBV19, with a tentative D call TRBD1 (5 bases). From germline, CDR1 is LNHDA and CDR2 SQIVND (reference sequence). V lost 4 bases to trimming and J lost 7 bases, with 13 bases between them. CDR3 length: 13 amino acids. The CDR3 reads CASSSQGRGGYTF. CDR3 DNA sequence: TGTGCCAGTAGTAGCCAGGGAAGAGGTGGCTACACCTTC.

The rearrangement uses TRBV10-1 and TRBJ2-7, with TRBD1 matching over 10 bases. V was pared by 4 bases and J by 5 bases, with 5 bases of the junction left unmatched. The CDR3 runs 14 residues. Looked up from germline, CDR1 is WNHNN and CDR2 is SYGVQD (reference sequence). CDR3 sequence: CASSAGTGVDEQYF. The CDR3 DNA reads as TGCGCCAGCAGTGCCGGGACAGGGGTAGACGAGCAGTACTTC.

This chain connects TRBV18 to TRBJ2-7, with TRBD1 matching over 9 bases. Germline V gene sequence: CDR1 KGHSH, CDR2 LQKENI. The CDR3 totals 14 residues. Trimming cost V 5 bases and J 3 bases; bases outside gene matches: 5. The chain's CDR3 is CASSIGTGLYEQYF. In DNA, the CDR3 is TGTGCCAGCTCAATCGGGACAGGGCTCTACGAGCAGTACTTC.

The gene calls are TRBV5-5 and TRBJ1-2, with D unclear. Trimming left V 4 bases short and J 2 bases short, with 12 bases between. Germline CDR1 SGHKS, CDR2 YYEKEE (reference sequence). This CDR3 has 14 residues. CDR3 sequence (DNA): TGTGCCAGCAGCCCACGAATAAGCAACTATGGCTACACCTTC. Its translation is CASSPRISNYGYTF.

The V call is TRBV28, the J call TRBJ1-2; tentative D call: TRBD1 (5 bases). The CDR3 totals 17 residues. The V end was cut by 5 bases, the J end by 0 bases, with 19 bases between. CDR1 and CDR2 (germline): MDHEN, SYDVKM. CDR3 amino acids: CASSPHSPTAANYGYTF. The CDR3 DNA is TGTGCCAGCAGTCCCCACTCCCCGACAGCCGCTAACTATGGCTACACCTTC.

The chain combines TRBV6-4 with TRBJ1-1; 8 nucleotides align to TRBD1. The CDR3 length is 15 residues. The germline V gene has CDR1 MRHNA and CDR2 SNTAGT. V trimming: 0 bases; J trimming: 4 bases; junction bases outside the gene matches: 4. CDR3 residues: CASSDSPDRGTEAFF. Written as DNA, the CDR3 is TGTGCCAGCAGTGACTCCCCCGACAGGGGCACTGAAGCTTTCTTT.